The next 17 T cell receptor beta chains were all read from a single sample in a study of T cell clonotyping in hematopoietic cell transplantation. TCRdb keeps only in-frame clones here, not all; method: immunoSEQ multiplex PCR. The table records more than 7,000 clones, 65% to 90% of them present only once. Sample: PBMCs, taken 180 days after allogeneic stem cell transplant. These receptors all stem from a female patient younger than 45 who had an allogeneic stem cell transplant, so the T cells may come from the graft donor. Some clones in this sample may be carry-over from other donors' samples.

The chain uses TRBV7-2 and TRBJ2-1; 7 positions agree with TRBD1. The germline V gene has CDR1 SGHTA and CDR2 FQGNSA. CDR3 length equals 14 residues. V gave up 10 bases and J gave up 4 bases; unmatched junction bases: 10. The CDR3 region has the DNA TGTGCCATTATACAGGGGAGTTTTTACAATGAGCAGTTCTTC. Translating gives CAIIQGSFYNEQFF.

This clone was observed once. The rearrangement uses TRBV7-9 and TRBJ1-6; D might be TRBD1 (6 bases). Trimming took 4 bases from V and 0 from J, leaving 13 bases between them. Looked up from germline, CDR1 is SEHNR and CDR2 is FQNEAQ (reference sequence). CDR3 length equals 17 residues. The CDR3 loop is CASSSDSLSSYNSPLHF. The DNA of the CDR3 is TGTGCCAGCAGCTCGGACAGCCTGAGCTCCTATAATTCACCCCTCCACTTT.

CDR3 DNA: TGTGCCCTTGGCCGCTACGAGCAGTACTTC. This sequence encodes CALGRYEQYF. This chain uses TRBV6-5 with TRBJ2-7; D not certain. This CDR3 comprises 10 residues. The V gene's germline CDR1 is MNHEY and CDR2 SVGAGI. Trimming stripped 11 bases from V and 3 bases from J, with 8 bases between.

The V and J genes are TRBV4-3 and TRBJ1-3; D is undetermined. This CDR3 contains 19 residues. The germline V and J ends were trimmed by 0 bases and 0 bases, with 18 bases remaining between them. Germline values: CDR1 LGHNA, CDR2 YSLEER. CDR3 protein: CASSQESAAGRFSGNTIYF. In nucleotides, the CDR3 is TGCGCCAGCAGCCAAGAGAGCGCGGCAGGACGTTTCTCTGGAAACACCATATATTTT.

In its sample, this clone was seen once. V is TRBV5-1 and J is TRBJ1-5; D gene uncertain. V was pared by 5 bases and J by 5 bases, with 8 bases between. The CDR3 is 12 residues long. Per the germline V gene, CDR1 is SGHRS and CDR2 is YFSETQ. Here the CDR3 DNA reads TGCGCCAGCAGGCAAAACGATCAGCCCCAGCATTTT. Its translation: CASRQNDQPQHF.

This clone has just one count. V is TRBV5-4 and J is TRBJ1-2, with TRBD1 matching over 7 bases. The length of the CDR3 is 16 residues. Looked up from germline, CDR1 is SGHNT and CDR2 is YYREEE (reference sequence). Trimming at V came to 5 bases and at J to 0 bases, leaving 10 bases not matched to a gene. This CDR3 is CASSSPGQLSNYGYTF. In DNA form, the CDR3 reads TGTGCCAGCAGTTCACCGGGACAGCTTTCTAACTATGGCTACACCTTC. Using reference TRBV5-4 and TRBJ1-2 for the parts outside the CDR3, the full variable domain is ETGVTQSPTHLIKTRGQQVTLRCSSQSGHNTVSWYQQALGQGPQFIFQYYREEENGRGNFPPRFSGLQFPNYSSELNVNALELDDSALYLCASSSPGQLSNYGYTFGSGTRLTVV.

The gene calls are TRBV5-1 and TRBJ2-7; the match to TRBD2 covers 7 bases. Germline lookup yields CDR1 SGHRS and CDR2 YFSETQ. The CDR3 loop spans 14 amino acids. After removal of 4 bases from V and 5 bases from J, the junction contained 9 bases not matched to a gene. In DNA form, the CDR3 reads TGCGCCAGCAGCCCTCCTAGCGGAAACAACGAGCAGTACTTC. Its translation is CASSPPSGNNEQYF.

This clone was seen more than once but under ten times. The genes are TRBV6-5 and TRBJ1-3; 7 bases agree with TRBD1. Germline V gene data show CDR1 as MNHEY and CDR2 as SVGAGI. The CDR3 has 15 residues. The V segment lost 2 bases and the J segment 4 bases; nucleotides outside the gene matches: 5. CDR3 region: CASSYQRGPGNTIYF. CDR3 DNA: TGTGCCAGCAGTTACCAGAGGGGGCCCGGAAACACCATATATTTT.

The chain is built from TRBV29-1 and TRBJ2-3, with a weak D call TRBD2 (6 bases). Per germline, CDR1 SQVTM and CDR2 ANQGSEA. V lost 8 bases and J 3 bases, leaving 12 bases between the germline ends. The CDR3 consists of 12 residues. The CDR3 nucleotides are TGCAGCCTAAAAGGAGGGACAGATACGCAGTATTTT. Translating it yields CSLKGGTDTQYF.

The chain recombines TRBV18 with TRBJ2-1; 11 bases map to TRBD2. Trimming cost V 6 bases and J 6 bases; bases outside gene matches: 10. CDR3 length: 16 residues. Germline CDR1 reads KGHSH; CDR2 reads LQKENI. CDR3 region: CASSPDPGLAGNEQFF. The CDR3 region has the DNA TGTGCCAGCTCCCCTGATCCTGGACTAGCGGGCAATGAGCAGTTCTTC.

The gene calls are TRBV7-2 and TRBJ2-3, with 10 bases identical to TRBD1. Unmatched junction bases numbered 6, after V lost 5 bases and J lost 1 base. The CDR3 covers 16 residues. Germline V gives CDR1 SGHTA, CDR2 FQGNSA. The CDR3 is CASSRQGALGTDTQYF. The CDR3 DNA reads TGTGCCAGCAGCCGACAGGGGGCGTTGGGCACAGATACGCAGTATTTT.

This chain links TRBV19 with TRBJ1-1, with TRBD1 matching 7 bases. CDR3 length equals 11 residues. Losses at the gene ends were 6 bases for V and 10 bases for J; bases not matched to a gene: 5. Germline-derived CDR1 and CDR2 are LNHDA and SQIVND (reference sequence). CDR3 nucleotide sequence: TGTGCCAGTAGGATTACAGGGGCAGCTTTCTTT. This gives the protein CASRITGAAFF.

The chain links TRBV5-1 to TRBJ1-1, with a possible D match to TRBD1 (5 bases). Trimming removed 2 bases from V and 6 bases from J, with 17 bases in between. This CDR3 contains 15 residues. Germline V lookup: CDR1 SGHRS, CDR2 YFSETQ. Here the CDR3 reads CASSLSAGSSAEAFF. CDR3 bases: TGCGCCAGCAGCTTATCGGCAGGGTCGAGCGCTGAAGCTTTCTTT.

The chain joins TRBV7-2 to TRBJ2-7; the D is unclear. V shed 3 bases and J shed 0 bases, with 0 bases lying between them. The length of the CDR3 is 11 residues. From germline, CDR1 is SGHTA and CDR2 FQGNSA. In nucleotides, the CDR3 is TGTGCCAGCAGCTTCTCCTACGAGCAGTACTTC. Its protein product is CASSFSYEQYF.

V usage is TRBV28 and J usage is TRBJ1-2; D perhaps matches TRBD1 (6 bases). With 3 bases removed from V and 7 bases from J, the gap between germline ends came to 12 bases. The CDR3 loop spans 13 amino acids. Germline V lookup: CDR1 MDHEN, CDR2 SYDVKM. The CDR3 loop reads CASSLVQGGGYTF. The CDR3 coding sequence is TGTGCCAGCAGTTTGGTACAGGGCGGTGGCTACACCTTC.

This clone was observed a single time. CDR3 sequence reads: CASSLAASYEQYF. The CDR3 coding sequence is TGTGCCAGCAGTTTAGCGGCCTCCTACGAGCAGTACTTC. J is TRBJ2-7 and V is TRBV6-5, with D maybe TRBD2 (6 bases). Trimming removed 4 bases from V and 0 bases from J, with 7 bases in between. The CDR3 totals 13 residues. Germline CDR1 is MNHEY and CDR2 is SVGAGI.

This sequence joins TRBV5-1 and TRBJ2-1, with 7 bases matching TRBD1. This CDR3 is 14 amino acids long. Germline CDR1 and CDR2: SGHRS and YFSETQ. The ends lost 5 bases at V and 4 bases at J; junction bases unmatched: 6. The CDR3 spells CASRSGGQYNEQFF. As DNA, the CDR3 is TGCGCCAGCAGGAGTGGGGGACAGTACAATGAGCAGTTCTTC.